This T cell receptor beta chain appears in the sequencing data of a study of CD8 T cells in ankylosing spondylitis. Germline loops: CDR1 SGHTA, CDR2 FQGNSA. This CDR3 contains 14 residues. TCRdb redid the calling of the 5' RACE reads with MiXCR, one entry per CDR3 protein. The sample contains around 230,000 distinct CDR3 sequences, approximately 8% of which appear only once. Study-level results: A subset of motif variants has previously been described in the synovial fluid and blood of reactive arthritis.

Of note for this clonotype: What it binds is not known. At one of its ends the junction is not consistent with the germline gene, which may arise from a read error.

J is TRBJ1-2 and V is TRBV7-2; D is uncertain. The sample comprised blood, either unsorted or a sorted T cell fraction (not recorded which). This TCR derives from a female donor with ankylosing spondylitis or in good health (not recorded which). The CDR3 loop reads CASSFLGGAYDYTF. The CDR3, as DNA: TGTGCCAGCAGCTTCTTAGGAGGAGCCTATGACTACACCTTC.